One sample yielded the 12 T cell receptor beta chains listed below, sequenced in a study of technical replicates of blood from a handful of donors. The data were produced by immunoSEQ multiplex PCR, yet TCRdb's version contains in-frame clones alone and is incomplete. The repertoire has more than 70,000 clones, 93% of them found once; the top ten carry approximately 0.22%. What was sequenced was T cells isolated from PBMCs. These receptors all stem from a human donor in good health.

J is TRBJ2-7 and V is TRBV18; possibly TRBD1 for D (5 bases). V shed 3 bases and J shed 0 bases, with 9 bases lying between them. CDR3 length equals 14 residues. The V gene's germline CDR1 is KGHSH and CDR2 LQKENI. The CDR3 reads CASSPPGNSYEQYF. The CDR3, as DNA: TGTGCCAGCTCACCGCCAGGGAACTCCTACGAGCAGTACTTC.

The V and J genes are TRBV5-6 and TRBJ1-4, with D perhaps matching TRBD1 (5 bases). The CDR3 contains 14 residues. V lost 4 bases, J lost 7 bases, and 14 bases lay in between. Germline assignment: CDR1 SGHDT and CDR2 YYEEEE. CDR3 DNA: TGTGCCAGCAGCCTTCGACAGATTAGTGAAAAACTGTTTTTT. Translating gives CASSLRQISEKLFF.

In this sample, this clone turned up a few times. The J gene is TRBJ1-5, the V gene TRBV2; no clear D gene. This CDR3 comprises 13 residues. The V gene lost 4 bases and the J gene lost 4 bases, with 8 bases spanning the gap. CDR1 is SNHLY and CDR2 is FYNNEI in the germline V gene. CDR3 sequence: CASSGERNQPQHF. As DNA, the CDR3 is TGTGCCAGCAGTGGGGAGCGTAATCAGCCCCAGCATTTT.

V gene TRBV5-1 combines with J gene TRBJ2-1, with 10 bases that match TRBD2. The ends lost 4 bases at V and 5 bases at J; junction bases unmatched: 6. Germline CDR1 SGHRS, CDR2 YFSETQ. This CDR3 region has 15 residues. CDR3 in DNA: TGCGCCAGCAGCCTTATAGCGGGAGGAGACAATGAGCAGTTCTTC. It yields the protein CASSLIAGGDNEQFF.

CDR3 region: CASSIAGGYYNEQFF. In DNA, the CDR3 is TGTGCCAGCAGTATAGCGGGAGGTTACTACAATGAGCAGTTCTTC. This chain joins TRBV28 and TRBJ2-1, with 10 bases matching TRBD2. Germline assignment: CDR1 MDHEN and CDR2 SYDVKM. V lost 5 bases and J lost 3; bases outside the gene matches: 4. This CDR3 region has 15 residues.

The chain has TRBV9 and TRBJ2-5, with 11 bases matching TRBD1. This CDR3 region has 16 residues. The germline V gene has CDR1 SGDLS and CDR2 YYNGEE. V gave up 4 bases and J gave up 1 base; unmatched junction bases: 6. The chain's CDR3 is CASSTGQGAIQETQYF. CDR3 bases: TGTGCCAGCAGCACTGGACAGGGGGCTATCCAAGAGACCCAGTACTTC.

The V gene is TRBV5-1, the J gene TRBJ1-5, with D hard to call. Germline CDR1 is SGHRS and CDR2 is YFSETQ. The length of the CDR3 is 13 residues. V was pared by 1 base and J by 4 bases, with 6 bases between. CDR3 nucleotides: TGCGCCAGCAGCTTGAACAGAAATCAGCCCCAGCATTTT. Its translation is CASSLNRNQPQHF.

The chain has TRBV10-3 and TRBJ1-1; D is possibly TRBD1 (5 bases). CDR3 size: 12 residues. The V end lost 8 bases, the J end lost 4 bases, and 11 bases lay between the germline ends. Germline CDR1 ENHRY, CDR2 SYGVKD. CDR3 in amino acids: CAIGARATEAFF. The CDR3 DNA is TGTGCCATCGGGGCCCGGGCCACTGAAGCTTTCTTT.

This chain joins TRBV5-1 and TRBJ2-1; 10 bases agree with TRBD2. The trim removed 4 bases at V and 9 bases at J, leaving 10 bases unmatched. Germline values: CDR1 SGHRS, CDR2 YFSETQ. The CDR3 is 15 residues long. In DNA form, the CDR3 reads TGCGCCAGCAGCCTGCCACTAGCGGGATCTAGTGAGCAGTTCTTC. It specifies CASSLPLAGSSEQFF.

The rearrangement joins TRBV6-1 to TRBJ1-1; no clear D. There are 12 residues in the CDR3. CDR1 is MNHNS and CDR2 is SASEGT in the germline V gene. V dropped 5 bases and J dropped 5 bases, with 9 bases sitting between them. The CDR3 is CASSLRVTEAFF. The CDR3 DNA is TGTGCCAGCAGTCTGCGGGTGACTGAAGCTTTCTTT.

The chain combines TRBV13 with TRBJ1-6; D is perhaps TRBD1 (6 bases). Germline loops: CDR1 PRHDT, CDR2 FYEKMQ (reference sequence). The CDR3 sequence is 15 residues long. Trimming cost V 3 bases and J 9 bases, with 15 bases left between them. The CDR3 nucleotides are TGTGCCAGCAGCTTTGACAGGAGTCAAGGTTCACCCCTCCACTTT. Protein: CASSFDRSQGSPLHF.

V gene TRBV2 combines with J gene TRBJ2-1, with 10 bases that match TRBD2. The V and J ends lost 11 bases and 8 bases, in that order; junction bases with no gene match: 6. Germline V gene sequence: CDR1 SNHLY, CDR2 FYNNEI. This CDR3 has 12 amino acids. DNA of the CDR3: TGTGCCGGGGGACTAGCGATGTATGAGCAGTTCTTC. Amino acids: CAGGLAMYEQFF.